The present T cell receptor beta chain was sequenced within a study of spatial heterogeneity in lung cancer. Findings of the study overall: It was found that expanded intratumoral alpha and beta TCR counts tracked tumor mutation counts.

Described time point: sample taken at primary tumor resection. This clonotype has ten or more counts. Its specificity is not known. V was pared by 0 bases and J by 11 bases, with 11 bases of the junction left unmatched. Germline V gene lookup returns CDR1 SGHRS and CDR2 YFSETQ. CDR3 size: 14 residues. TCRdb recomputed calls from the 5' RACE reads with MiXCR, one row per CDR3 protein. The table has 5,500 to 9,000 distinct CDR3 sequences, 10% to 15% seen once. Sequences were derived from lung tumor tissue, sampled at surgery. This clonotype was sampled from a male donor with early-stage non-small cell lung cancer. This chain uses TRBV5-1 with TRBJ2-7, with TRBD1 identical over 7 bases. The CDR3 region has the DNA TGCGCCAGCAGCTTGGGGCAGGGGGAAAAAATGAAGTACTTC. Its protein is CASSLGQGEKMKYF.